This T cell receptor (beta chain) was obtained from a study of CD8 T cells in ankylosing spondylitis. Via MiXCR, TCRdb re-called the 5' RACE reads, giving one row per CDR3 protein. The sample carries about 340,000 distinct CDR3 sequences, around 20% recorded once. This clonotype came up a few times. The germline CDR1 and CDR2 sequences are MNHNS and SASEGT. V gave up 3 bases and J gave up 0 bases, with 6 bases separating them. The CDR3 covers 15 residues. The chain combines TRBV6-1 with TRBJ2-6; no definite D call. The source is a male donor with ankylosing spondylitis or in good health (not recorded which). The source material was blood, either unsorted or a sorted T cell fraction (not recorded which). The CDR3 region is CASSDYSSGANVLTF. In DNA form, the CDR3 reads TGTGCCAGCAGTGATTATAGCTCTGGGGCCAACGTCCTGACTTTC.